The rows below give T cell receptor beta chains drawn from one sample of a study of T cells in Graves' hyperthyroidism and ophthalmopathy. TCRdb reprocessed the multiplex PCR reads via MiXCR and lists one record per CDR3 protein. In the table there are over 200,000 distinct CDR3 sequences, about 15% of which are singletons. The sequenced material came from blood. The receptors originated from a man in his fifties or sixties with Graves' hyperthyroidism. The CDR3 runs from the conserved cysteine through the conserved F or W. Each record gives: CDR3 protein, CDR3 DNA, V gene, D gene, J gene, clone size. D genes are given only for firm matches. The size of a clone is reported for some rows only, either as once, few or many, or as a class for expanded clones.

CDR3: CASSKGHIYEQYF
DNA: TGTGCCAGCAGCAAGGGACACATATACGAGCAGTACTTC
V: TRBV5-8
D: .
J: TRBJ2-7
size: few

CDR3: CASRQGGASSSPLHF
DNA: TGTGCCAGCCGACAGGGAGGGGCAAGTAGTTCACCCCTCCACTTT
V: TRBV18
D: TRBD1
J: TRBJ1-6
size: few

CDR3: CASRPGTVTDTQYF
DNA: TGTGCCAGCAGGCCGGGGACAGTCACAGATACGCAGTATTTT
V: TRBV2
D: TRBD1
J: TRBJ2-3
size: many

CDR3: CSARPILAGDNEQFF
DNA: TGCAGTGCCCGCCCAATACTAGCGGGCGACAATGAGCAGTTCTTC
V: TRBV20-1
D: TRBD2
J: TRBJ2-1
size: many

CDR3: CASSSTGLAESRETQYF
DNA: TGTGCCAGCAGTTCGACGGGACTAGCGGAGTCTAGGGAGACCCAGTACTTC
V: TRBV12-3/TRBV12-4
D: TRBD2
J: TRBJ2-5
size: many

CDR3: CASSGGNRLYNEQFF
DNA: TGTGCCAGCAGCGGGGGGAATCGGCTCTACAATGAGCAGTTCTTC
V: TRBV9
D: .
J: TRBJ2-1
size: once

CDR3: CASSEGTSGKSSGANVLTF
DNA: TGTGCCAGCAGTGAGGGGACTAGCGGCAAGAGCTCTGGGGCCAACGTCCTGACTTTC
V: TRBV2
D: TRBD2
J: TRBJ2-6
size: many

CDR3: CASSEDSRGRDEQFF
DNA: TGTGCCAGCAGCGAGGATAGCAGGGGGCGGGATGAGCAGTTCTTC
V: TRBV3-1
D: TRBD1
J: TRBJ2-1
size: many

CDR3: CASSLQGAYYGYTF
DNA: TGTGCCAGCAGCTTACAGGGGGCCTACTATGGCTACACCTTC
V: TRBV12-3/TRBV12-4
D: TRBD1
J: TRBJ1-2
size: many

CDR3: CASSPPISGSMGEQFF
DNA: TGTGCCAGCAGCCCCCCTATTAGCGGTAGTATGGGTGAGCAGTTCTTC
V: TRBV7-8
D: .
J: TRBJ2-1
size: many

CDR3: CSTQGGDSPLHF
DNA: TGCAGTACTCAAGGAGGGGATTCACCCCTCCACTTT
V: TRBV20-1
D: .
J: TRBJ1-6
size: .

CDR3: CASRRIRKETQYF
DNA: TGTGCCAGCAGGCGCATCAGGAAAGAGACCCAGTACTTC
V: TRBV6-1
D: .
J: TRBJ2-5
size: .

CDR3: CASSLRTSGSLDEQFF
DNA: TGTGCCAGCAGCTTAAGGACTAGCGGGAGTCTGGATGAGCAGTTCTTC
V: TRBV3-1
D: TRBD2
J: TRBJ2-1
size: few

CDR3: CASSSQGAFNNEQFF
DNA: TGTGCCAGCAGCTCCCAGGGGGCCTTTAACAATGAGCAGTTCTTC
V: TRBV5-4
D: TRBD1
J: TRBJ2-1
size: many

CDR3: CASSPISGIADTQYF
DNA: TGTGCCAGCAGCCCGATTAGCGGGATCGCAGATACGCAGTATTTT
V: TRBV7-6
D: TRBD2
J: TRBJ2-3
size: .

CDR3: CASSLGGAGHEQYF
DNA: TGCGCCAGCAGCTTGGGAGGGGCTGGCCACGAGCAGTACTTC
V: TRBV5-1
D: .
J: TRBJ2-7
size: .